Listed below are T cell receptor beta chains from one sample, sequenced in a study of T cells in Graves' hyperthyroidism and ophthalmopathy. TCRdb recomputed calls from the multiplex PCR reads with MiXCR, one row per CDR3 protein. The table has approximately 570,000 distinct CDR3 sequences, around 20% seen once. Sequencing was done on a sample of blood. These receptor sequences come from a man aged 35-49 years with Graves' ophthalmopathy. Each CDR3 is given with its conserved first and last residue. D genes are given only for firm matches. Size tells how often a clone was seen (once, few, many) or the class of an expanded clone, and some rows leave it out.

d_call | j_call | v_call | clone_size | cdr3_nt | cdr3_aa
TRBD1 | TRBJ2-1 | TRBV20-1 | many | TGCAGTGCCAGGGGGAACTCCTACAATGAGCAGTTCTTC | CSARGNSYNEQFF
TRBD1 | TRBJ2-3 | TRBV3-1 | few | TGTGCCAGCAGCCAGACGACAGGGGGCTTTACAGATACGCAGTATTTT | CASSQTTGGFTDTQYF
- | TRBJ1-6 | TRBV4-1 | - | TGCGCCAGCAGCCAATCCTGGGACGAGAATTCACCCCTCCACTTT | CASSQSWDENSPLHF
- | TRBJ1-2 | TRBV14 | - | TGTGCCAGCAGCCAAACCGGGACGTACTATGGCTACACCTTC | CASSQTGTYYGYTF
- | TRBJ1-5 | TRBV29-1 | - | TGCAGCGTTGAAGAGGGGGTTAATCAGCCCCAGCATTTT | CSVEEGVNQPQHF
- | TRBJ1-1 | TRBV5-1 | few | TGCGCCAGCAGCTTGAAGGCGCTTAACACTGAAGCTTTCTTT | CASSLKALNTEAFF
TRBD2 | TRBJ2-1 | TRBV5-5 | few | TGTGCCAGCAGCTTCGGGAGCGGGAGGGTTGAGCAGTTCTTC | CASSFGSGRVEQFF
- | TRBJ2-3 | TRBV7-9 | - | TGTGCCAGCAGCCCAGGGTGGGGGGCCGATACGCAGTATTTT | CASSPGWGADTQYF
TRBD2 | TRBJ2-1 | TRBV28 | many | TGTGCCAGCAGTTTAGCCATAGGGGGGACTAGCGGGAGGAATGAGCAGTTCTTC | CASSLAIGGTSGRNEQFF
- | TRBJ1-1 | TRBV10-1 | few | TGCGCCAGCAGTTTCGACAGACACACTGAAGCTTTCTTT | CASSFDRHTEAFF
TRBD2 | TRBJ2-7 | TRBV7-2 | many | TGTGCCAGCAGCTTAGCTTTAGCGGGATCCGGGGATCCCTACGAGCAGTACTTC | CASSLALAGSGDPYEQYF
TRBD1 | TRBJ1-5 | TRBV7-9 | few | TGTGCCAGCAGCCCCACCGGGGACAGAACAGATCAGCCCCAGCATTTT | CASSPTGDRTDQPQHF
- | TRBJ1-1 | TRBV12-3/TRBV12-4 | many | TGTGCCAGCAGTCTAGGGAGGTCTGAAGCTTTCTTT | CASSLGRSEAFF
- | TRBJ1-2 | TRBV29-1 | few | TGCAGCGTTATAAACCTCAACTATAGCTACACCTTC | CSVINLNYSYTF
- | TRBJ2-7 | TRBV29-1 | - | TGCAGCGTTGATGTCTTGGAGGAGCAGTACTTC | CSVDVLEEQYF
- | TRBJ1-5 | TRBV6-5 | - | TGTGCCAGCAGTTCCTTTGGGGTCTATAGCAATCAGCCCCAGCATTTT | CASSSFGVYSNQPQHF
- | TRBJ2-1 | TRBV2 | many | TGTGCCAGCAGTACCTGGGAGGTCTCCGGCAGCTGGGAAGAGCAGTTCTTC | CASSTWEVSGSWEEQFF
- | TRBJ2-2 | TRBV20-1 | - | TGCAGTGCCCGGGCCCACGGGAACACCGGGGAGCTGTTTTTT | CSARAHGNTGELFF
- | TRBJ1-4 | TRBV7-6 | - | TGTACCAGCAGCGCGACAACAACTAATGAAAAACTGTTTTTT | CTSSATTTNEKLFF
- | TRBJ2-3 | TRBV28 | many | TGTGCCAGCAGTCTTGGACAGATAGATACGCAGTATTTT | CASSLGQIDTQYF
- | TRBJ1-6 | TRBV27 | - | TGTGCCAGCCGATCCCCCATGGGACCAAGGGAGAATTCACCCCTCCACTTT | CASRSPMGPRENSPLHF
TRBD1 | TRBJ2-3 | TRBV5-6 | many | TGTGCCAGCAGCAACGGACAGGGACGTTCGGATACGCAGTATTTT | CASSNGQGRSDTQYF
TRBD1 | TRBJ1-1 | TRBV7-9 | many | TGTGCCAGCAGCGTATACAGGGGTTCGAGAAACACTGAAGCTTTCTTT | CASSVYRGSRNTEAFF
- | TRBJ2-3 | TRBV5-1 | - | TGCGCCAGCAGCGCCCAACAAGGGGCGGGAGATACGCAGTATTTT | CASSAQQGAGDTQYF
- | TRBJ2-5 | TRBV2 | many | TGTGCCAGCAGTACCGGAGGCGGGTGGGAGACCCAGTACTTC | CASSTGGGWETQYF
- | TRBJ2-1 | TRBV20-1 | - | TGCAGTGCTAGTCAACAGGTGAATGAGCAGTTCTTC | CSASQQVNEQFF
TRBD1 | TRBJ2-3 | TRBV6-2/TRBV6-3 | few | TGTGCCAGCAGTTACTCGAAAGAAGAGGGGGCCCGCACAGATACGCAGTATTTT | CASSYSKEEGARTDTQYF
- | TRBJ2-1 | TRBV25-1 | few | TGTGCCAGCAGCGCACTAGCGGGAAAGGGACAGGGTGAGCAGTTCTTC | CASSALAGKGQGEQFF
- | TRBJ2-1 | TRBV7-2 | many | TGTGCCAGCAGCTTAGGAGGGCCCAGCTCCTACAATGAGCAGTTCTTC | CASSLGGPSSYNEQFF
- | TRBJ1-5 | TRBV19 | few | TGTGCCAGTAGTGACGCAGGGAATCAGCCCCAGCATTTT | CASSDAGNQPQHF
TRBD2 | TRBJ2-1 | TRBV7-6 | many | TGTGCCAGCAGCTTATTCAGCGGGAGTGGTTCCCTTGAGCAGTTCTTC | CASSLFSGSGSLEQFF
- | TRBJ2-1 | TRBV12-5 | few | TGTGCTAGTGGTTCCGGGAGATCCAATGAGCAGTTCTTC | CASGSGRSNEQFF
TRBD2 | TRBJ2-7 | TRBV7-9 | many | TGTGCCAGCAGCCCCGAGCGGGAGGGCTCCTACGAGCAGTACTTC | CASSPEREGSYEQYF
- | TRBJ2-7 | TRBV5-1 | few | TGCGCCAGCAGCTTGACCGGGGAAGGCACCTACGAGCAGTACTTC | CASSLTGEGTYEQYF
- | TRBJ2-1 | TRBV30 | many | TGTGCCTGGAGTTTGAGGAGACTCTCTGATGAGCAGTTCTTC | CAWSLRRLSDEQFF
TRBD1 | TRBJ2-1 | TRBV6-1 | few | TGTGCCAGCAGTTTAGGACAGGTCGCCTACAATGAGCAGTTCTTC | CASSLGQVAYNEQFF
TRBD1 | TRBJ2-1 | TRBV25-1 | many | TGTGCCAGCAGGCCCCTGAGAGACAGGGCCAATGAGCAGTTCTTC | CASRPLRDRANEQFF
- | TRBJ2-7 | TRBV7-8 | many | TGTGCCAGCAGCTCAGTGGGGGGAGACTCCTACGAGCAGTACTTC | CASSSVGGDSYEQYF
- | TRBJ2-6 | TRBV29-1 | - | TGCAGCGTTGAATCGGGGTCCGGGGCCAACGTCCTGACTTTC | CSVESGSGANVLTF
- | TRBJ2-3 | TRBV28 | once | TGTGCCAGCAGTTTAACCGGACTCTCGGGGGGCACAGATACGCAGTATTTT | CASSLTGLSGGTDTQYF
- | TRBJ2-5 | TRBV4-1 | few | TGCGCCAGCAGCCAAGTCGACCGGGAAGAGACCCAGTACTTC | CASSQVDREETQYF
- | TRBJ1-1 | TRBV10-2 | few | TGCGCCAGCAGTGAGTCTGGGACTTTTTGGAACACTGAAGCTTTCTTT | CASSESGTFWNTEAFF
- | TRBJ2-7 | TRBV15 | few | TGTGCCACCAGCAGAGTAGGGTTCGAGCAGTACTTC | CATSRVGFEQYF
- | TRBJ2-2 | TRBV5-1 | many | TGCGCCAGCAGTGGAGAGGCCGGGTACACCGGGGAGCTGTTTTTT | CASSGEAGYTGELFF
TRBD2 | TRBJ2-5 | TRBV24-1 | few | TGTGCCACCATGGGAGGGACGAGAGAGACCCAGTACTTC | CATMGGTRETQYF
TRBD1 | TRBJ1-2 | TRBV9 | many | TGTGCCAGCAGAGAAGGGACAGGGGACAGATGGTATGGCTACACCTTC | CASREGTGDRWYGYTF
- | TRBJ2-5 | TRBV5-1 | - | TGCGCCAGCAGCTTGGGTGCTCGCGGGAACCAAGAGACCCAGTACTTC | CASSLGARGNQETQYF